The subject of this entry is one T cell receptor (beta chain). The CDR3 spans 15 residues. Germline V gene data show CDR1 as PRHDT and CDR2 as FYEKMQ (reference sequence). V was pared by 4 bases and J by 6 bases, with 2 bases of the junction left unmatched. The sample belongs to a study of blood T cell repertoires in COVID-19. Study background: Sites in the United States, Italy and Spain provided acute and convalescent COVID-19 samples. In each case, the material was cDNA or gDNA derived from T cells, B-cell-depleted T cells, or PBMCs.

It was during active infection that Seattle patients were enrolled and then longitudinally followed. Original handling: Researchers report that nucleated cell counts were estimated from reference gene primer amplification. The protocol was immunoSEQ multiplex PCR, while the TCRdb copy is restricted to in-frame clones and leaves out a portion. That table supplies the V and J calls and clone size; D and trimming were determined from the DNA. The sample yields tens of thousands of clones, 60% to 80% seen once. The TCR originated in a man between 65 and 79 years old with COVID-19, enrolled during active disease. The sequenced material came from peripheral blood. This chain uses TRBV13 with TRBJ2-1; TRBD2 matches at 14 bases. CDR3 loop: CASSSGLAGANEQFF. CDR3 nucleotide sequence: TGTGCCAGCAGCTCGGGACTAGCGGGAGCCAATGAGCAGTTCTTC.